The TCR beta chain described here comes from a study of T cells in Graves' hyperthyroidism and ophthalmopathy. Patients having uncontrolled infection, another autoimmune disease, pregnancy or lactation were not included. RNA transcripts were the template for amplifying TCR beta CDR3 regions. The HTBI set primed first-round TCR CDR3 RT-PCR. In TCRdb, the multiplex PCR reads were re-called with MiXCR into one record per CDR3 protein. The repertoire has fewer than 800,000 distinct CDR3 sequences, about a sixth of them found once; the top ten carry around 8%. In its sample, this clonotype was seen many times. Between the trimmed V and J ends, which lost 0 bases and 2 bases, there was a span of 13 bases. The CDR3 is made up of 16 amino acids. CDR1 is MNHEY, CDR2 SMNVEV, per germline (reference sequence).

Sample: blood. This chain uses TRBV27 with TRBJ1-1; possible D gene TRBD1, 5 bases. The receptor was derived from a man between 18 and 29 years old with Graves' hyperthyroidism. In DNA form, the CDR3 reads TGTGCCAGCAGTTTATCCTGGGGCCAGATCAACACTGAAGCTTTCTTT. It translates to CASSLSWGQINTEAFF.